This note documents a single T cell receptor beta chain sequence. Its specific antigen is unknown. No clone much larger than this one lies a single base away; base qualities are absent. V sheds 2 bases and J sheds 5 bases, leaving 10 bases between their ends. Including the terminal cysteine and phenylalanine, the CDR3 comprises 15 residues. Only CDR3 DNA remains: 45 bases, in frame from the first base. CDR1 and CDR2, looked up from the germline V gene, are KGHSH and LQKENI. The run used an Illumina NovaSeq 6000. cDNA libraries for TCRalpha and TCRbeta were prepared by 5'RACE using constant-segment primers, with sample barcodes and unique molecular identifiers added. RNA was extracted from every sample with Trizol reagent. Library amplification was performed in two PCR steps, and a second sample barcode and Illumina TruSeq adapters were introduced in the second step. Libraries were sequenced on an Illumina NovaSeq with 2 x 150 bp paired-end reads. In the source study's methods: Demultiplexing of reads and collapsing into UMI-guided consensus sequences were performed with migec v1.2.7. Using mixcr v2.1.11, UMI consensuses were aligned to TRA and TRB V and J templates and then assembled into clonotypes. Clonotypes were classified as expanded or contracted when called significant by both edgeR and NoisET, with noise models trained on biological replicates. edgeR calls used a false discovery rate-adjusted p below 0.01 and a log2 fold-change threshold of 1. As an exploratory analysis of dynamics, max-normalized trajectories of the 1000 most abundant clonotypes were examined by PCA with hierarchical clustering. The CD4 or CD8 phenotype of responding clones was assigned using the separately sequenced CD4+ and CD8+ repertoires. TCRdb reprocessing: public reads trimmed at Q25 with fastp, clones called with MiXCR, in-frame beta chains kept. Rows with a matching CDR3 protein are joined into one entry that keeps the most common DNA and genes. The V and J calls reflect TCRdb's pipeline rather than the authors' work. The sample table lists about 210,000 distinct CDR3 sequences, 27% of them with a count of one. Clones ranked in the top ten supply 10% to 12% of the sample.

This sample is part of a study of T-cell memory formation after mild COVID-19 (TCRdb year 2021). With regard to the full study: TCR sequence clusters from the two donors were largely donor specific. The cohort comprised two young, previously healthy adult volunteers, one female and one male. In a couple of donors, T-cell clones that expanded and contracted after mild COVID-19 were tracked by sequencing TCRalpha and TCRbeta repertoires over time.

What the authors observed across the whole study: The second-wave clones that peaked on day 37 were not confirmed to be SARS-CoV-2 specific. Balanced CD4/CD8 phenotypes were observed for clones contracting from day 15 to 85, whereas a bias towards CD4+ was observed for a second wave of clones expanding from day 15 to 37. Some responding clones were detected in pre-infection memory, which suggested that pre-existing cross-reactive memory T cells had joined the SARS-CoV-2 response. Contracting CD4+ clones were located mainly in the CM and EM memory subsets, whereas CD8+ clones were found to be enriched in EMRA. The study covered only a couple of mild cases, and larger cohorts including severe cases with pre-infection samples were considered necessary.

PBMCs were isolated by Ficoll-Paque density gradient centrifugation. The clonotype comes from an adult woman who had mild COVID-19 (a few samples of this study predate the infection). The sample titles of this study are shuffled in the database, so cell type and time point are left out; the donor was told from shared clones. Material for sequencing was PBMCs or a T cell subset sorted from them (not recorded which). Here the chain combines TRBV18 and TRBJ2-6; no D gene call is confident. The CDR3 region: CASSPAIVRANVLTF. The nucleotides read TGTGCCAGCTCACCAGCGATTGTCCGGGCCAACGTCCTGACTTTC.